This T cell receptor beta chain is drawn from a study of cytomegalovirus exposure and HLA in healthy donors. Study-wide points: Presence/absence analyses rested on an assumption that sequencing depth was roughly uniform across donors. The likely explanation for a cluster of highly shared sequence variants was sequencing artifact.

Primers: 60 Vbeta forward and 13 Jbeta reverse. The repertoire was sequenced with immunoSEQ multiplex PCR; TCRdb's copy has only in-frame clones and lacks some. The table shows roughly 140,000 clones, with roughly four fifths occurring only once. This CDR3 is built from 18 residues. Germline CDR1 MGHRA, CDR2 YSYEKL. Trimming took off 1 base at V and 5 bases at J, with 20 bases between the two ends. As concerns this clone: Its antigen is currently unknown.

The sequenced sample consisted of PBMCs. This chain links TRBV4-1 with TRBJ2-2, with a possible D match to TRBD2 (7 bases). The receptor's source is a human donor in good health. The CDR3 loop is CASSQGSWGGRGTGELFF. DNA of the CDR3: TGCGCCAGCAGCCAAGGGAGTTGGGGGGGGCGGGGGACCGGGGAGCTGTTTTTT.